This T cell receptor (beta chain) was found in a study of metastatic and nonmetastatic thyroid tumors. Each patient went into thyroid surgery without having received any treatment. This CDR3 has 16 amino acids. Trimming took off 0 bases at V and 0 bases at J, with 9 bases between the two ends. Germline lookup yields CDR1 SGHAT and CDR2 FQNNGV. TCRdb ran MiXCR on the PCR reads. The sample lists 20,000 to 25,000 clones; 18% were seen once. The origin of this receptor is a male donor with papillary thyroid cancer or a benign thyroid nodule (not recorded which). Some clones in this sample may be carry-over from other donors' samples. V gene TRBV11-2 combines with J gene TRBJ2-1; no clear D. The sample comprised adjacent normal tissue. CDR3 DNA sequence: TGTGCCAGCAGCTTAGAGGCAAGCCTCTCCTACAATGAGCAGTTCTTC. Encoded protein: CASSLEASLSYNEQFF.